This entry is about one T cell receptor beta chain. The antigen remains undetermined. The sample is drawn from a study of OX40 agonist ivuxolimab in advanced cancers. Background on the study: Partial responses, seen in three patients, involved one hepatocellular carcinoma and two cutaneous melanomas.

CDR1 and CDR2 (germline): MNHEY, SMNVEV (reference sequence). The CDR3 loop spans 14 amino acids. With 2 bases removed from V and 6 bases from J, the gap between germline ends came to 11 bases. Study-wide findings and caveats: Clonal expansion was seen in CD4+ and CD8+ blood T cells by week 6 at 0.1 to 3.0 mg/kg. Expanded clones belonging to CD8+ T cells outnumbered, on average, those of CD4+.

TCRdb's copy holds only in-frame clones and misses some; the assay was immunoSEQ multiplex PCR. This table holds roughly 63,000 clones, 89% found once. The sequence was collected from an adult with an advanced solid tumor such as melanoma, head and neck, liver or kidney cancer. V usage is TRBV27 and J usage is TRBJ1-5; tentative D call: TRBD1 (6 bases). Sample: CD4+ or CD8+ T cells sorted from blood, taken in a trial of the OX40 agonist ivuxolimab. The CDR3 protein is CASSLTGFGQPQHF. CDR3 DNA: TGTGCCAGCAGTTTAACAGGGTTCGGTCAGCCCCAGCATTTT.